The clone carrying this TCR beta chain was detected only a few times. The entry originates in a study of CD8 T cells in ankylosing spondylitis. TCRdb fed the 5' RACE reads into MiXCR, producing one record per CDR3 protein. The repertoire has approximately 92,000 distinct CDR3 sequences, around 9.4% of them found once; the top ten carry roughly 4.6%. The TCR sequence derives from a male donor with ankylosing spondylitis or in good health (not recorded which). The specimen sequenced was blood, either unsorted or a sorted T cell fraction (not recorded which).

CDR3 residues: CASSSQGRETQYF. The CDR3 DNA reads as TGTGCCAGCAGCTCTCAGGGGCGGGAGACCCAGTACTTC. The rearrangement links TRBV11-2 to TRBJ2-5, with a weak D call TRBD1 (6 bases). The V end lost 4 bases, the J end lost 5 bases, and 11 bases lay between the germline ends. CDR1 SGHAT and CDR2 FQNNGV come from the germline V gene. This CDR3 region has 13 residues. Complete variable domain (other parts from reference TRBV11-2 and TRBJ2-5): EAGVAQSPRYKIIEKRQSVAFWCNPISGHATLYWYQQILGQGPKLLIQFQNNGVVDDSQLPKDRFSAERLKGVDSTLKIQPAKLEDSAVYLCASSSQGRETQYFGPGTRLLVL.